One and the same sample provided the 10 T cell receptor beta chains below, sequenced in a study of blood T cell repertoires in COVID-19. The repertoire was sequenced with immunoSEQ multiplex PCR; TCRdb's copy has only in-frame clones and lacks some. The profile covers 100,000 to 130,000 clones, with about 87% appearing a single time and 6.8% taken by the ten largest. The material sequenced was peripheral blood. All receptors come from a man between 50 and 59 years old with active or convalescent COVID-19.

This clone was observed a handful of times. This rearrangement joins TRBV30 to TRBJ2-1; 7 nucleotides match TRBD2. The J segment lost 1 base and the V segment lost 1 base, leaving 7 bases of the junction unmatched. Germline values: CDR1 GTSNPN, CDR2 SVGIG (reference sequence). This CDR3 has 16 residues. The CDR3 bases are TGTGCCTGGAGTGGTCCGGGGACTAAGTCCTACAATGAGCAGTTCTTC. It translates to CAWSGPGTKSYNEQFF.

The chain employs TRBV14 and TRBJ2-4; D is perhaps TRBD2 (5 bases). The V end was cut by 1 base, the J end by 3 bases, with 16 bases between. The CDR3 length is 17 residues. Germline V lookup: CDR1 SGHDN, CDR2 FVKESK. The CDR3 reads CASSQGRGLLGKNIQYF. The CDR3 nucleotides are TGTGCCAGCAGCCAAGGGAGAGGGTTGCTGGGCAAAAACATTCAGTACTTC. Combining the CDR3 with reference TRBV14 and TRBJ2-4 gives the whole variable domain EAGVTQFPSHSVIEKGQTVTLRCDPISGHDNLYWYRRVMGKEIKFLLHFVKESKQDESGMPNNRFLAERTGGTYSTLKVQPAELEDSGVYFCASSQGRGLLGKNIQYFGAGTRLSVL.

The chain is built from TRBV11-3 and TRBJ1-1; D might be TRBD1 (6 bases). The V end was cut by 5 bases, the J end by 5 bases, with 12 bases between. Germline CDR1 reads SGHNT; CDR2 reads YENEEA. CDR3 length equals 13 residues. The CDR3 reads CASSQGGETEAFF. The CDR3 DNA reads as TGTGCCAGCAGCCAAGGGGGGGAGACTGAAGCTTTCTTT.

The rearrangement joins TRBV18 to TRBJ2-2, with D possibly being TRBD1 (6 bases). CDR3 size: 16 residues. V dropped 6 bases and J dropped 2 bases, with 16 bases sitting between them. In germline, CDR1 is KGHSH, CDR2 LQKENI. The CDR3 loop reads CASSPGTPSNTGELFF. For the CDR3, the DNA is TGTGCCAGCTCGCCGGGGACACCGAGTAACACCGGGGAGCTGTTTTTT.

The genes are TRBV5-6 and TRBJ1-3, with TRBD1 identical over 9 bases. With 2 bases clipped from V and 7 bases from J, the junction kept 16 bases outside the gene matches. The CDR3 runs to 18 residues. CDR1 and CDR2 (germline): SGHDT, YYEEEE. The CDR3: CASSFGPTGGNRQNTIYF. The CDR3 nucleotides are TGTGCCAGCAGCTTCGGGCCCACAGGGGGCAATCGCCAGAACACCATATATTTT.

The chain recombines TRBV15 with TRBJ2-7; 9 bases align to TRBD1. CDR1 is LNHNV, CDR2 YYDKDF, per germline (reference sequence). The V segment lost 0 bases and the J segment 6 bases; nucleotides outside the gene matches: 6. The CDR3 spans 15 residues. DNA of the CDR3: TGTGCCACCAGCAGAGATTTGAGGACAGGGGCCGAGCAGTACTTC. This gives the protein CATSRDLRTGAEQYF. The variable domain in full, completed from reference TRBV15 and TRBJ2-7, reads DAMVIQNPRYQVTQFGKPVTLSCSQTLNHNVMYWYQQKSSQAPKLLFHYYDKDFNNEADTPDNFQSRRPNTSFCFLDIRSPGLGDTAMYLCATSRDLRTGAEQYFGPGTRLTVT.

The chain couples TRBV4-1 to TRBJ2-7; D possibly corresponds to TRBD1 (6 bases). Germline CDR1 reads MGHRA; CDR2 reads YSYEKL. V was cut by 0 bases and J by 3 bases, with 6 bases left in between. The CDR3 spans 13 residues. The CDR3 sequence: CASSQDRGYEQYF. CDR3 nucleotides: TGCGCCAGCAGCCAAGACAGGGGCTACGAGCAGTACTTC.

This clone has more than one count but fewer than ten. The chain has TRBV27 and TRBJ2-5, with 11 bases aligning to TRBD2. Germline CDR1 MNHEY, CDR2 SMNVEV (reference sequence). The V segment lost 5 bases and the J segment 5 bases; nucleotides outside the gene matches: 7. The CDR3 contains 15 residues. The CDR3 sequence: CASSVTSGIVETQYF. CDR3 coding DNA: TGTGCCAGCAGTGTGACTAGCGGGATCGTGGAGACCCAGTACTTC.

The CDR3 loop is CASGGDRGETQYF. The CDR3 region has the DNA TGCGCCAGCGGAGGGGACAGGGGAGAGACCCAGTACTTC. This chain uses TRBV10-2 with TRBJ2-5; 10 bases agree with TRBD1. The CDR3 runs 13 residues. Germline CDR1 is WSHSY and CDR2 is SAAADI. Trimming removed 8 bases from V and 4 bases from J; junction bases left unmatched: 4.

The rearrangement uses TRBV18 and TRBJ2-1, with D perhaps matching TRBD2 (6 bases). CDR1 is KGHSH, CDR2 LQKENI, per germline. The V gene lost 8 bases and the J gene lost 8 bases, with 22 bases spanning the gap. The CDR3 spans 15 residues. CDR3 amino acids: CASRASGRDSHEQFF. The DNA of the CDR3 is TGTGCCAGCCGTGCCTCGGGGCGGGATTCACATGAGCAGTTCTTC.